This TCR beta chain was sequenced for a study of T cell responses to AZD1222 COVID-19 vaccine. Sequenced by immunoSEQ multiplex PCR; TCRdb stores in-frame clones only, minus some. The table lists 100,000 or so clones, about nine tenths of them singletons, with around 6% in the top ten. On this clone: Its antigen is still unknown.

Pooling covered second doses at about 4 or about 12 weeks. The CDR3 is 14 amino acids. Looked up from germline, CDR1 is SGHVS and CDR2 is FNYEAQ. Trimming stripped 1 base from V and 2 bases from J, with 8 bases between. Study-wide results and caveats: Baseline testing showed seropositivity in only a handful of AZD1222 recipients. It should be noted that donors were predominantly white British and more often female, and clonal diversity was possibly underestimated. Reportedly, nearly half of unique spike TCRs recognized epitopes outside B.1.351/B.1.1.7 mutations.

The source of this sequence is an adult who received the AZD1222 COVID-19 vaccine. Specimen: peripheral blood, collected 28 days after the second AZD1222 dose. The V gene is TRBV7-6, the J gene TRBJ1-1; D unclear. In nucleotides, the CDR3 is TGTGCCAGCAGCTTAGAAAACTTTAACACTGAAGCTTTCTTT. Residues: CASSLENFNTEAFF.